This TCR beta chain is drawn from a study of cytomegalovirus exposure and HLA in healthy donors. In the case of this clone: Its cognate antigen is unknown.

The PCR was carried out with 60 Vbeta primers and 13 Jbeta primers. Using immunoSEQ multiplex PCR, the repertoire was profiled, and TCRdb retains in-frame clones only, with some absent. The data hold about 130,000 clones, with 55% to 75% observed a single time. General study points: Segments of the TCR beta V type were, in most cases, productive about 87% or about 30% of the time in an earlier analysis. An assumption of roughly uniform sequencing depth across donors underlay the presence/absence analyses. Later, TCR association rates were found to vary by HLA locus, highest for DRB1 and lowest for HLA-C.

V was trimmed by 4 bases and J by 0 bases, leaving 16 bases between them. Germline V CDR1 and CDR2: LGHNA, YNFKEQ. This CDR3 contains 16 residues. The chain employs TRBV4-2 and TRBJ2-7; maybe TRBD2 (5 bases). The sequenced sample was PBMCs. The TCR originated in a man younger than 40 in good health and CMV-seropositive. The CDR3 protein is CASSRESVGSSYEQYF. The CDR3 DNA reads as TGTGCCAGCAGCCGAGAGTCGGTAGGGAGCTCCTACGAGCAGTACTTC.